What follows is one TCR beta chain and its context. Every donor was a healthy person donating bone marrow. The CDR3 length is 16 residues. J lost 4 bases, V lost 5 bases, and 13 bases had no gene match. Germline CDR1 SNHLY, CDR2 FYNNEI. This specimen comes from a study of cytomegalovirus exposure and HLA in healthy donors. Primers: 60 Vbeta forward and 13 Jbeta reverse. Repertoires were generated with immunoSEQ multiplex PCR, while TCRdb's copy carries only in-frame clones and drops some. The top ten clones hold roughly 16% of a sample with some 81,000 clones, around 70% of them seen once. This clonotype originated in a woman in her thirties or forties in good health and CMV-seropositive. The specimen sequenced was PBMCs. The genes are TRBV2 and TRBJ1-2; 7 bases align to TRBD1. The CDR3 bases are TGTGCCAGCAGTCCGGGACAGCAGGCCTCCGTCTATGGCTACACCTTC. This encodes CASSPGQQASVYGYTF.